What follows are 22 T cell receptor beta chains derived from one specimen sequenced in a study of T-cell memory formation after mild COVID-19. TCRdb reprocessed the 5' RACE reads with MiXCR, giving one entry per CDR3 protein. The sample holds fewer than 250,000 distinct CDR3 sequences, over 9.5% seen once. The sequenced sample consisted of PBMCs or a T cell subset sorted from them (not recorded which). These receptors were taken from a man aged 18 to 29 who had mild COVID-19 (a few samples of this study predate the infection). Cell type and time point are not known.

This clonotype came up once. The rearrangement links TRBV12-3 or TRBV12-4 to TRBJ2-5; D gene ambiguous. Trimming cost V 6 bases and J 0 bases, with 8 bases left between them. This CDR3 has 13 residues. The CDR3 DNA is TGTGCCAGCAGGCCCGCTTACCAAGAGACCCAGTACTTC. Translated: CASRPAYQETQYF.

The rearrangement joins TRBV7-2 to TRBJ1-1, with D possibly TRBD1 on 5 matching bases. V was shortened by 5 bases and J by 2 bases, with 9 bases between the two germline ends. Germline assignment: CDR1 SGHTA and CDR2 FQGNSA. The CDR3 runs 13 residues. The CDR3 region is CASSGTLNTEAFF. CDR3 DNA: TGTGCCAGCAGCGGGACTCTTAACACTGAAGCTTTCTTT.

The chain carries TRBV5-1 and TRBJ2-3; D unresolved. The V end lost 2 bases, the J end lost 2 bases, and 9 bases lay between the germline ends. CDR1 and CDR2 (germline): SGHRS, YFSETQ. This CDR3 is 14 amino acids long. The CDR3 DNA is TGCGCCAGCAGCTTCTCGGTGGACACAGATACGCAGTATTTT. Translated: CASSFSVDTDTQYF.

The chain is built from TRBV12-3 or TRBV12-4 and TRBJ1-5; D is undetermined. Trimming stripped 4 bases from V and 7 bases from J, with 11 bases between. The CDR3 covers 13 residues. The CDR3 protein is CASSWGERQPQHF. CDR3 nucleotides: TGTGCCAGCAGTTGGGGAGAAAGGCAGCCCCAGCATTTT.

This clonotype occurred a few times. The chain links TRBV4-2 to TRBJ2-5, with D uncertain. CDR1 and CDR2 (germline): LGHNA, YNFKEQ. Trimming took 1 base from V and 5 from J, leaving 17 bases between them. This CDR3 spans 16 amino acids. This CDR3 is CASSQAWSVSGETQYF. The CDR3 DNA sequence: TGTGCCAGCAGCCAAGCCTGGTCCGTGAGTGGGGAGACCCAGTACTTC.

This clonotype was observed a handful of times. The J gene is TRBJ1-5, the V gene TRBV6-1; the D gene is possibly TRBD1 (5 bases). This CDR3 is 14 amino acids long. Deletions cut 6 bases from V and 0 bases from J, with 9 bases between. The germline V gene encodes CDR1 MNHNS and CDR2 SASEGT. The chain's CDR3 is CASRGDRSNQPQHF. Here the CDR3 DNA reads TGTGCCAGCAGGGGGGACCGTAGCAATCAGCCCCAGCATTTT.

This sequence joins TRBV20-1 and TRBJ1-4, with 7 bases that match TRBD1. Germline CDR1 and CDR2: DFQATT and SNEGSKA (reference sequence). V lost 3 bases and J lost 5; bases outside the gene matches: 6. CDR3 size: 14 residues. The CDR3 DNA is TGCAGTGCTAGTAACAGGGGCTACAATGAAAAACTGTTTTTT. It codes for CSASNRGYNEKLFF.

Regarding this clonotype: A junction end diverges from the germline sequence, so it may reflect a read error. The chain links TRBV29-1 to TRBJ1-5, with TRBD1 identical over 8 bases. CDR1 is SQVTM and CDR2 is ANQGSEA in the germline V gene. This CDR3 has 13 amino acids. The CDR3 is CSVEGTGGQPQHF. The CDR3 coding sequence is TGCAGCGTCGAAGGGACAGGTGGACAGCCCCAGCATTTT.

The chain joins TRBV28 to TRBJ2-7; 9 positions agree with TRBD1. Trimming cost V 7 bases and J 2 bases; bases outside gene matches: 6. The CDR3 has 14 amino acids. The germline gives CDR1 MDHEN, CDR2 SYDVKM. CDR3: CASIPGTGPYEQYV. Written as DNA, the CDR3 is TGTGCCAGCATCCCCGGGACAGGGCCCTACGAGCAGTACGTC.

The genes are TRBV30 and TRBJ1-2, with TRBD1 matching over 8 bases. Germline CDR1 is GTSNPN and CDR2 is SVGIG (reference sequence). With 3 bases clipped from V and 4 bases from J, the junction kept 4 bases outside the gene matches. The CDR3 sequence is 13 residues long. In DNA, the CDR3 is TGTGCCTGGAGCGAACAGGGGGTCTATGGCTACACCTTC. Protein product: CAWSEQGVYGYTF.

This chain links TRBV6-5 with TRBJ1-1, with D possibly being TRBD1 (5 bases). The CDR3 has 14 amino acids. CDR1 is MNHEY and CDR2 is SVGAGI in the germline V gene. Trimming cost V 10 bases and J 3 bases, with 18 bases left between them. CDR3 sequence (DNA): TGTGCCACTCAGGGATGGAGCCCTGACACTGAAGCTTTCTTT. As protein: CATQGWSPDTEAFF.

CDR3 protein: CASSIAGEMNTEAFF. CDR3 DNA sequence: TGTGCCAGCAGCATCGCAGGGGAGATGAACACTGAAGCTTTCTTT. The gene calls are TRBV7-8 and TRBJ1-1, with D perhaps matching TRBD1 (6 bases). V was cut by 5 bases and J by 0 bases, with 13 bases left in between. The CDR3 extends over 15 amino acids. In germline, CDR1 is SGHVS, CDR2 FQNEAQ.

This clonotype was picked up many times. The chain has TRBV27 and TRBJ1-5, with D possibly TRBD1 on 5 matching bases. V gave up 3 bases and J gave up 0 bases, with 12 bases separating them. Germline lookup yields CDR1 MNHEY and CDR2 SMNVEV (reference sequence). CDR3 length: 16 amino acids. The CDR3 spells CASSFRAGASNQPQHF. In DNA form, the CDR3 reads TGTGCCAGCAGTTTCAGGGCAGGAGCTAGCAATCAGCCCCAGCATTTT.

This chain joins TRBV21-1 and TRBJ1-1. TRBV21-1 is noted as a pseudogene. The CDR3 is made up of 15 amino acids. CDR3 coding DNA: TGTGCCAGCAGCAAAGAGAAGGGTCCGTGGACTGAAGCTTTCTTT. Translation: CASSKEKGPWTEAFF.

This chain links TRBV7-9 with TRBJ2-3; 7 positions match TRBD1. Per the germline V gene, CDR1 is SEHNR and CDR2 is FQNEAQ (reference sequence). V was pared by 5 bases and J by 0 bases, with 11 bases of the junction left unmatched. The length of the CDR3 is 17 residues. The CDR3 here is CASSLDRVGISTDTQYF. Written as DNA, the CDR3 is TGTGCCAGCAGCCTCGACAGGGTTGGAATAAGCACAGATACGCAGTATTTT.

V gene TRBV5-4 combines with J gene TRBJ1-4; D unresolved. Trimming shortened V by 3 bases and J by 4 bases, and 13 bases separated the two germline ends. CDR1 is SGHNT, CDR2 YYREEE, per germline (reference sequence). This CDR3 comprises 15 residues. The chain's CDR3 is CASSSNRGLNEKLFF. The CDR3 DNA reads as TGTGCCAGCAGCTCAAACCGGGGTCTTAATGAAAAACTGTTTTTT.

This clonotype was observed a handful of times. This chain uses TRBV7-9 with TRBJ2-7, with D possibly being TRBD1 (6 bases). The CDR3 contains 14 residues. The germline CDR1 and CDR2 sequences are SEHNR and FQNEAQ (reference sequence). V lost 1 base to trimming and J lost 2 bases, with 9 bases between them. DNA of the CDR3: TGTGCCAGCAGCTTAGAAGAGGGGGCCTACGAGCAGTACGTC. It translates to CASSLEEGAYEQYV.

This clonotype came up many times. The V call is TRBV7-9, the J call TRBJ2-3, with TRBD1 matching 7 bases. Germline V gene lookup returns CDR1 SEHNR and CDR2 FQNEAQ (reference sequence). This CDR3 contains 13 residues. V shed 4 bases, J shed 4 bases, and the junction held 2 bases outside the gene matches. CDR3 protein: CASSYTGADTQYF. CDR3 DNA: TGTGCCAGCAGCTATACAGGGGCAGATACGCAGTATTTT.

A few counts support this clonotype. This chain links TRBV12-3 or TRBV12-4 with TRBJ2-3; no clear D gene. The V end lost 10 bases, the J end lost 2 bases, and 10 bases lay between the germline ends. The CDR3 loop spans 12 amino acids. As DNA, the CDR3 is TGTGCCACGGAGAGCGTCACAGATACGCAGTATTTT. This sequence encodes CATESVTDTQYF.

In this sample, this clonotype turned up many times. The V call is TRBV5-6, the J call TRBJ2-5; no clear D. The ends were cut back, 4 bases at V and 5 bases at J, with 12 bases in the middle. Germline CDR1 and CDR2: SGHDT and YYEEEE. This CDR3 has 13 residues. The CDR3 loop is CASSLVASETQYF. The CDR3 DNA sequence: TGTGCCAGCAGCCTTGTGGCTTCTGAGACCCAGTACTTC.

In this sample, this clonotype turned up a few times. This CDR3 is CASSLPGGNGYTF. The DNA of the CDR3 is TGCGCCAGCAGCTTGCCAGGGGGCAATGGCTACACCTTC. The chain uses TRBV5-1 and TRBJ1-2; the match to TRBD1 covers 8 bases. Losses at the gene ends were 1 base for V and 6 bases for J; bases not matched to a gene: 2. CDR1 and CDR2 from the germline V gene are SGHRS and YFSETQ. CDR3 length: 13 amino acids.

CDR3 nucleotides: TGCGCCAGCAGTTCCTACAAAAACCGGGACAAGAGCACAGATACGCAGTATTTT. Translation gives CASSSYKNRDKSTDTQYF. This chain connects TRBV5-1 to TRBJ2-3, with D maybe TRBD1 (6 bases). V was pared by 5 bases and J by 0 bases, with 22 bases between. CDR3 length: 18 residues. Germline lookup yields CDR1 SGHRS and CDR2 YFSETQ.